The present T cell receptor beta chain was sequenced within a study of prognosis after radiotherapy for stage I lung cancer. Findings and limits, study-wide: There was a fall in unique TCR clone counts after stereotactic body radiation therapy, median 10,088 versus 6,861. Among patients who developed distant metastases, Shannon entropy after stereotactic body radiation therapy was lower.

This clonotype was counted many times. No antigen is known for it. Starting from genomic DNA, TCR beta CDR3 was amplified through two-round multiplex PCR. With primers specific to each TRBV and TRBJ gene, the first-round PCR was performed. TCRdb recomputed calls from the multiplex PCR reads with MiXCR, one row per CDR3 protein. Here the sample spans 20,000 to 30,000 distinct CDR3 sequences, about 41% being singletons. Germline V gene sequence: CDR1 ENHRY, CDR2 SYGVKD. CDR3 size: 15 residues. The V gene end was trimmed by 4 bases and the J gene end by 2 bases; junction bases not matched to a gene: 5. The source material was PBMCs, sampled before or after stereotactic body radiation therapy (not recorded which). The source is a donor aged 50 or older with non-small cell lung cancer. The J gene is TRBJ2-3, the V gene TRBV10-3; 8 bases are a match to TRBD1. CDR3 nucleotides: TGTGCCATCAGTGGGCCGACAGGGGTCACAGATACGCAGTATTTT. It yields the protein CAISGPTGVTDTQYF.